The clone carrying this TCR beta chain has a handful of counts. Its matching antigen is unknown. These data come from a study of T-cell reconstitution after alpha-beta-depleted transplantation in children. Study-level findings and limits: The study traced high day-60 TCRbeta diversity in some patients to surviving recipient T cells and thymic progenitors.

The CDR3 extends over 16 amino acids. The V end was cut by 4 bases, the J end by 4 bases, with 18 bases between. Germline V gene data show CDR1 as SGHDN and CDR2 as FVKESK. The authors prepared the TCRbeta library with unique molecular identifiers. TCRdb analysed the PCR reads with MiXCR anew, one entry per CDR3 protein. The table has fewer than 1 million distinct CDR3 sequences, roughly 15% seen once. This clonotype was obtained from a male patient between 5 and 17 years old who had a stem cell transplant for acute lymphoblastic leukemia, so the T cells may come from the graft donor. This rearrangement joins TRBV14 to TRBJ2-3; D might be TRBD2 (6 bases). Source: PBMCs, mostly from graft donor cells, taken 360 days after TCRalphabeta/CD19-depleted stem cell transplant. Written as DNA, the CDR3 is TGTGCCAGCAGCCTGCGCAGATTGGGGGGAGCAGATACGCAGTATTTT. Translating it yields CASSLRRLGGADTQYF.